This entry is about one T cell receptor beta chain. Then a second PCR, running about 6 to 12 cycles, was carried out with a sample-barcoded 5' primer and a J-beta primer mix. Each CDR3 protein is one row after TCRdb ran MiXCR on the 5' RACE reads. The table has 1.5 million to 2 million distinct CDR3 sequences, 28% seen once. The CDR3 runs 8 residues. Deletions cut 7 bases from V and 9 bases from J, with 3 bases between. This entry is derived from a study of blood T cells in healthy people across ages. The wider study: Through template switching, about one barcoded beta molecule was captured per two T cells, as measured in model experiments.

Sequencing was done on a sample of blood. The chain recombines TRBV12-3 or TRBV12-4 with TRBJ1-1, with no clear D. The sequence was collected from a young woman in good health. CDR3 nucleotide sequence: TGTGCCAGCACCAAAGCTTTCTTT. Its protein is CASTKAFF.